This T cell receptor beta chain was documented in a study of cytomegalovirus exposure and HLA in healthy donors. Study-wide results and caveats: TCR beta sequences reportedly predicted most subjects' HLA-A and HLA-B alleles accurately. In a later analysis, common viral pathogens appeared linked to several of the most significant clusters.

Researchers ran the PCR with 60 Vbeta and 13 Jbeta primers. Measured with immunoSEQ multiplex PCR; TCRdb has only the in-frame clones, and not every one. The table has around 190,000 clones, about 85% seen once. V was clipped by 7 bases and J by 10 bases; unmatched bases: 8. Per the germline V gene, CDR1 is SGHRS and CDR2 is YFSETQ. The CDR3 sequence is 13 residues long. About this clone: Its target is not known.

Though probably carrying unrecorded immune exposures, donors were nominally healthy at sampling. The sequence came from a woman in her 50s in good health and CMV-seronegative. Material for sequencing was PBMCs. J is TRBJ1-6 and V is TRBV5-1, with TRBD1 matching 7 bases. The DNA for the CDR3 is TGCGCCAGCCCAGGGGGAGGATGGTCACCCCTCCACTTT. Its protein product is CASPGGGWSPLHF. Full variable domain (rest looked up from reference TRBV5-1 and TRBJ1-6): KAGVTQTPRYLIKTRGQQVTLSCSPISGHRSVSWYQQTPGQGLQFLFEYFSETQRNKGNFPGRFSGRQFSNSRSEMNVSTLELGDSALYLCASPGGGWSPLHFGNGTRLTVT.